These 31 T cell receptor beta chains came from one sample sequenced in a study of human T cells and chemical hapten exposure. Stated time point: pre-sensitization, week 0. Treatment of the sample: therapeutic diphenylcyclopropenone sensitization with weekly scalp DPC. One entry per CDR3 protein, called by TCRdb with MiXCR from the RACE reads. The table has some 250,000 distinct CDR3 sequences, around 7% seen once. The specimen comprised whole blood, sampled in connection with sensitization to the hapten diphenylcyclopropenone (DPC). Receptors were obtained from a man between 18 and 29 years old with alopecia areata. Some clones in this sample may be carry-over from other donors' samples.

This sequence joins TRBV18 and TRBJ1-5, with TRBD1 matching over 10 bases. Germline CDR1 and CDR2: KGHSH and LQKENI. Unmatched junction bases numbered 14, after V lost 6 bases and J lost 0 bases. The CDR3 has 19 amino acids. The CDR3 loop is CASSYTVGTGVRSNQPQHF. CDR3 nucleotide sequence: TGTGCCAGCTCCTACACCGTTGGGACAGGGGTACGTAGCAATCAGCCCCAGCATTTT.

The chain is built from TRBV6-5 and TRBJ2-2, with TRBD1 as a possible D gene (6 bases). The V gene's germline CDR1 is MNHEY and CDR2 SVGAGI. The CDR3 has 15 amino acids. V shed 5 bases and J shed 3 bases, with 13 bases lying between them. For the CDR3, the DNA is TGTGCCAGCAGTCCAACAGGGCGCGACACCGGGGAGCTGTTTTTT. This translates into CASSPTGRDTGELFF.

The table lists this clonotype with a few counts. The V gene is TRBV28, the J gene TRBJ2-3; TRBD2 matches at 9 bases. The germline V gene has CDR1 MDHEN and CDR2 SYDVKM. Trimming took 6 bases from V and 2 from J; bases not matched to a gene: 15. The CDR3 runs 18 residues. In DNA form, the CDR3 reads TGTGCCAGCAGAGTAGCGGGGGACCCTTCATCACACACAGATACGCAGTATTTT. Protein product: CASRVAGDPSSHTDTQYF.

This clonotype was seen many times. The chain uses TRBV7-9 and TRBJ1-1, with TRBD1 matching over 9 bases. Germline CDR1 SEHNR, CDR2 FQNEAQ (reference sequence). The CDR3 has 14 amino acids. The V and J ends lost 6 bases and 1 base, in that order; junction bases with no gene match: 3. This chain's CDR3 is CASRTGGWNTEAFF. CDR3 in DNA: TGTGCCAGCAGAACAGGGGGCTGGAACACTGAAGCTTTCTTT.

The chain is built from TRBV7-8 and TRBJ2-7; the D gene could be TRBD1 or TRBD2 (5 bases each). Trimming shortened V by 5 bases and J by 6 bases, and 17 bases separated the two germline ends. The V gene's germline CDR1 is SGHVS and CDR2 FQNEAQ. The CDR3 is 14 residues long. In DNA form, the CDR3 reads TGTGCCAGCAGCCCACCGGGACGGCCTGGCGAGCAGTACTTC. Amino acid sequence: CASSPPGRPGEQYF. The whole variable domain, filled in from reference TRBV7-8 and TRBJ2-7, reads GAGVSQSPRYKVAKRGQDVALRCDPISGHVSLFWYQQALGQGPEFLTYFQNEAQLDKSGLPSDRFFAERPEGSVSTLKIQRTQQEDSAVYLCASSPPGRPGEQYFGPGTRLTVT.

The sample holds many counts of this clonotype. The gene calls are TRBV6-6 and TRBJ1-6; the match to TRBD1 covers 8 bases. With V trimmed by 5 bases and J by 9 bases, 9 bases remained unmatched. CDR3 size: 15 residues. Per the germline V gene, CDR1 is MNHNY and CDR2 is SVGAGI (reference sequence). This CDR3 reads CASSLAGTGGSPLHF. DNA for the CDR3: TGTGCCAGCAGTCTAGCAGGGACAGGCGGTTCACCCCTCCACTTT.

This clonotype was recorded a few times. The rearrangement joins TRBV10-3 to TRBJ2-7, with 8 bases matching TRBD1. This CDR3 has 14 residues. Germline V lookup: CDR1 ENHRY, CDR2 SYGVKD. The V and J ends lost 6 bases and 3 bases, in that order; junction bases with no gene match: 7. CDR3 amino acids: CAIRPTGDHYEQYF. The CDR3 bases are TGTGCCATCAGGCCGACAGGGGACCACTACGAGCAGTACTTC.

The chain couples TRBV12-3 or TRBV12-4 to TRBJ1-2, with D possibly being TRBD1 (6 bases). This CDR3 has 13 amino acids. Trimming removed 3 bases at V and 4 bases at J, with 9 bases between. The CDR3 DNA follows: TGTGCCAGCAGTTTGGGGGCGACCTATGGCTACACCTTC. Amino acids: CASSLGATYGYTF.

This clonotype was counted at least ten times. The chain combines TRBV7-8 with TRBJ1-5; D gene unclear. Trimming stripped 4 bases from V and 1 base from J, with 14 bases between. Germline-derived CDR1 and CDR2 are SGHVS and FQNEAQ. The CDR3 consists of 16 residues. CDR3: CASSSLGAGSNQPQHF. CDR3 in DNA: TGTGCCAGCAGCTCCCTAGGAGCGGGGAGCAATCAGCCCCAGCATTTT.

The genes are TRBV4-2 and TRBJ1-1; 7 bases are a match to TRBD1. The CDR3 spans 15 residues. The germline CDR1 and CDR2 sequences are LGHNA and YNFKEQ. Germline trimming cut 2 bases from V and 3 bases from J; bases unmatched to any gene: 6. Here the CDR3 DNA reads TGTGCCAGCAGCCAACCCGCAGGGGGAGACACTGAAGCTTTCTTT. Its translation: CASSQPAGGDTEAFF.

This clonotype was counted at least ten times. This sequence joins TRBV6-2 or TRBV6-3 and TRBJ2-1, with D possibly TRBD1 on 6 matching bases. Trimming removed 6 bases from V and 8 bases from J, with 11 bases in between. The germline CDR1 and CDR2 sequences are MNHEY and SVGEGT. The CDR3 totals 12 residues. CDR3 amino acids: CASSPRQDEQFF. The CDR3 nucleotides read TGTGCCAGCAGCCCCCGACAGGATGAGCAGTTCTTC.

The chain couples TRBV18 to TRBJ2-7, with 11 bases matching TRBD1. V shed 0 bases and J 2 bases; nucleotides not matched to a gene: 3. CDR1 and CDR2 (germline): KGHSH, LQKENI. The CDR3 totals 16 residues. In DNA, the CDR3 is TGTGCCAGCTCACCACCCATGGACAGGGGGCCCTACGAGCAGTACTTC. This encodes CASSPPMDRGPYEQYF.

This clonotype was counted at least ten times. The V call is TRBV20-1, the J call TRBJ1-3, with a tentative D call TRBD1 (5 bases). The CDR3 contains 15 residues. In germline, CDR1 is DFQATT, CDR2 SNEGSKA (reference sequence). Trimming cost V 4 bases and J 0 bases, with 13 bases left between them. CDR3 bases: TGCAGTGCTAAGCAGGGTTGGGGCTCTGGAAACACCATATATTTT. This sequence encodes CSAKQGWGSGNTIYF.

This clonotype has just a few counts. The rearrangement links TRBV6-2 or TRBV6-3 to TRBJ1-2; D not certain. The CDR3 runs to 11 residues. V was pared by 2 bases and J by 4 bases, with 2 bases between. CDR1 and CDR2 from the germline V gene are MNHEY and SVGEGT. The CDR3 DNA reads as TGTGCCAGCAGTTACACCTATGGCTACACCTTC. Its protein product is CASSYTYGYTF.

In this sample, this clonotype turned up a few times. This rearrangement joins TRBV28 to TRBJ2-7; TRBD1 agrees at 7 bases. The V and J ends lost 5 bases and 5 bases, in that order; junction bases with no gene match: 12. The CDR3 has 15 amino acids. Looked up from germline, CDR1 is MDHEN and CDR2 is SYDVKM. CDR3 sequence (DNA): TGTGCCAGCAGTCTCTACCGGACAGGCGTACACGAGCAGTACTTC. Translated: CASSLYRTGVHEQYF.

This clonotype was counted a few times. This chain joins TRBV3-1 and TRBJ1-2; no definite D call. The CDR3 is 14 amino acids. CDR1 and CDR2 from the germline V gene are LGHDT and YNNKEL (reference sequence). Between the trimmed V and J ends, which lost 1 base and 4 bases, there was a span of 10 bases. DNA for the CDR3: TGTGCCAGCAGCCAAGGACGGGAGGGCTATGGCTACACCTTC. Its translation is CASSQGREGYGYTF.

The sample holds many counts of this clonotype. The chain carries TRBV10-3 and TRBJ2-2; TRBD1 agrees at 7 bases. In germline, CDR1 is ENHRY, CDR2 SYGVKD. The CDR3 spans 14 residues. Trimming cost V 7 bases and J 2 bases; bases outside gene matches: 4. The CDR3 loop reads CAITGTENTGELFF. The CDR3 DNA is TGTGCCATCACCGGGACAGAAAACACCGGGGAGCTGTTTTTT.

This clonotype was recorded at least ten times. V is TRBV20-1 and J is TRBJ1-2; possibly TRBD1 for D (6 bases). The V end was cut by 3 bases, the J end by 3 bases, with 11 bases between. CDR1 and CDR2 (germline): DFQATT, SNEGSKA (reference sequence). The CDR3 spans 13 residues. The DNA for the CDR3 is TGCAGTGCTAGTTTCCCAGGGGACTATGGCTACACCTTC. It encodes CSASFPGDYGYTF.

This clonotype came up a few times. V gene TRBV28 combines with J gene TRBJ2-7, with 7 nucleotides matching TRBD2. In germline, CDR1 is MDHEN, CDR2 SYDVKM. V dropped 3 bases and J dropped 2; count of bases not matched to a gene: 10. This CDR3 contains 16 residues. CDR3 residues: CASSFLGTTGTYEQYF. In DNA form, the CDR3 reads TGTGCCAGCAGTTTTTTAGGGACTACCGGGACCTACGAGCAGTACTTC.

This clonotype has a count of ten or more. The chain joins TRBV4-3 to TRBJ2-2; D is unclear. This CDR3 region has 16 residues. V was cut by 1 base and J by 7 bases, with 16 bases left in between. Germline loops: CDR1 LGHNA, CDR2 YSLEER. The CDR3 reads CASSQGPDQASGELFF. The CDR3 DNA is TGCGCCAGCAGCCAAGGCCCAGACCAAGCCAGCGGGGAGCTGTTTTTT.

This clonotype has just a few counts. The gene calls are TRBV3-1 and TRBJ2-5, with TRBD2 as a possible D gene (5 bases). V lost 0 bases, J lost 7 bases, and 12 bases lay in between. CDR3 length: 14 residues. The V gene's germline CDR1 is LGHDT and CDR2 YNNKEL (reference sequence). CDR3 residues: CASSQERERRTQYF. CDR3 sequence (DNA): TGTGCCAGCAGCCAAGAAAGGGAGAGAAGGACCCAGTACTTC.

At least ten counts were recorded for this clonotype. V gene TRBV7-2 combines with J gene TRBJ2-1; no clear D. Trimming left V 2 bases short and J 5 bases short, with 16 bases between. From germline, CDR1 is SGHTA and CDR2 FQGNSA. This CDR3 is built from 16 residues. The CDR3 coding sequence is TGTGCCAGCAGCTTAATCGGGTCACGAGTTGACAATGAGCAGTTCTTC. As protein: CASSLIGSRVDNEQFF.

This chain connects TRBV27 to TRBJ1-1, with D perhaps TRBD1 (5 bases). Germline CDR1 is MNHEY and CDR2 is SMNVEV (reference sequence). The CDR3 is 14 amino acids. Trimming stripped 1 base from V and 4 bases from J, with 10 bases between. The CDR3 region has the DNA TGTGCCAGCAGTTTATTGAGGGACGCCACTGAAGCTTTCTTT. The encoded protein is CASSLLRDATEAFF.

This clonotype was seen more than once but under ten times. The CDR3 reads CASSREGPLLFSYEQYF. In DNA form, the CDR3 reads TGTGCCAGCAGCCGTGAGGGACCGTTGCTATTTTCCTACGAGCAGTACTTC. V and J are TRBV5-6 and TRBJ2-7, with D possibly being TRBD1 or TRBD2 (5 bases each). The ends were cut back, 4 bases at V and 1 base at J, with 21 bases in the middle. This CDR3 contains 17 residues. Germline-derived CDR1 and CDR2 are SGHDT and YYEEEE. The full variable domain, completed using reference TRBV5-6 and TRBJ2-7, is DAGVTQSPTHLIKTRGQQVTLRCSPKSGHDTVSWYQQALGQGPQFIFQYYEEEERQRGNFPDRFSGHQFPNYSSELNVNALLLGDSALYLCASSREGPLLFSYEQYFGPGTRLTVT.

This chain links TRBV28 with TRBJ1-6; TRBD1 matches 10 bases. The CDR3 spans 15 residues. The germline CDR1 and CDR2 sequences are MDHEN and SYDVKM. V gave up 6 bases and J gave up 10 bases; unmatched junction bases: 9. This CDR3 is CASRLPATGGSPLHF. The CDR3 DNA follows: TGTGCCAGCAGACTGCCCGCGACAGGGGGCTCACCCCTCCACTTT.

The chain employs TRBV7-2 and TRBJ1-1, with D uncertain. This CDR3 contains 13 residues. V lost 1 base and J lost 6, with 9 bases in between. The germline V gene encodes CDR1 SGHTA and CDR2 FQGNSA. CDR3 in DNA: TGTGCCAGCAGCTTAGTTCGGCAATCTGAAGCTTTCTTT. Translating it yields CASSLVRQSEAFF.

The chain joins TRBV18 to TRBJ2-1, with D perhaps matching TRBD2 (5 bases). Trimming removed 4 bases at V and 8 bases at J, with 12 bases between. The CDR3 covers 13 residues. CDR1 KGHSH and CDR2 LQKENI come from the germline V gene. The CDR3: CASSLGYGDEQFF. CDR3 in DNA: TGTGCCAGCTCACTAGGCTACGGGGATGAGCAGTTCTTC. Drawing the rest from reference TRBV18 and TRBJ2-1, the complete variable domain is NAGVMQNPRHLVRRRGQEARLRCSPMKGHSHVYWYRQLPEEGLKFMVYLQKENIIDESGMPKERFSAEFPKEGPSILRIQQVVRGDSAAYFCASSLGYGDEQFFGPGTRLTVL.

This chain connects TRBV7-9 to TRBJ1-4; 7 nucleotides line up with TRBD1. The ends lost 4 bases at V and 4 bases at J; junction bases unmatched: 3. The CDR3 has 14 amino acids. Germline V CDR1 and CDR2: SEHNR, FQNEAQ (reference sequence). The CDR3 here is CASSSGQNNEKLFF. The DNA of the CDR3 is TGTGCCAGCAGCTCGGGACAGAATAATGAAAAACTGTTTTTT.

The genes are TRBV27 and TRBJ2-3, with a weak D call TRBD2 (5 bases). Germline V lookup: CDR1 MNHEY, CDR2 SMNVEV (reference sequence). Trimming shortened V by 5 bases and J by 2 bases, and 5 bases separated the two germline ends. The CDR3 runs to 12 residues. Written as DNA, the CDR3 is TGTGCCAGCAGTGACTACACAGATACGCAGTATTTT. Its protein is CASSDYTDTQYF.

This clonotype was counted only a few times. CDR3: CASSLGPSGFYNEQFF. The CDR3 nucleotides read TGTGCCAGCAGCTTGGGGCCTAGCGGGTTCTACAATGAGCAGTTCTTC. The chain uses TRBV7-2 and TRBJ2-1; 8 nucleotides agree with TRBD2. V shed 3 bases and J 3 bases; nucleotides not matched to a gene: 7. Germline assignment: CDR1 SGHTA and CDR2 FQGNSA. The CDR3 is 16 amino acids.

This clonotype was detected only a few times. The CDR3 loop is CASSLLWRGGAETQYF. The CDR3 DNA reads TGTGCCAGCAGCTTACTGTGGCGGGGGGGCGCGGAGACCCAGTACTTC. The chain is built from TRBV7-2 and TRBJ2-5, with TRBD2 identical over 9 bases. CDR1 and CDR2 (germline): SGHTA, FQGNSA. Trimming removed 2 bases from V and 5 bases from J; junction bases left unmatched: 9. The CDR3 has 16 residues.